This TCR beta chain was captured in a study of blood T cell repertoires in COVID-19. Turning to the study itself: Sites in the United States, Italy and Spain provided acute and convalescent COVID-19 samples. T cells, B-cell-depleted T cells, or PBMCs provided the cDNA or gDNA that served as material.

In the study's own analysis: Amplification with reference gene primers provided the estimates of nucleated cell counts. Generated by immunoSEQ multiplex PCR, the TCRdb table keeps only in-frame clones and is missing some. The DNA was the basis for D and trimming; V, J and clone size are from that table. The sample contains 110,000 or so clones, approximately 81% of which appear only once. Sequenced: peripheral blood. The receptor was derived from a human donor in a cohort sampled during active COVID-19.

The CDR3 nucleotides read TGTGCCAGCAGCTCTAGGACAGATATAAATGAAAAACTGTTTTTT. Translating it yields CASSSRTDINEKLFF. The gene calls are TRBV7-9 and TRBJ1-4; possibly TRBD1 for D (6 bases). This CDR3 region has 15 residues. Germline lookup yields CDR1 SEHNR and CDR2 FQNEAQ (reference sequence). V was clipped by 4 bases and J by 5 bases, with 14 bases between them.